What follows are 13 T cell receptor beta chains derived from one specimen sequenced in a study of vaccination and CD4 T cells after COVID-19. No antigen has been assigned to these receptors. Cultured CD4+ T cells had their DNA profiled by the Oncomine TCR Beta short-read assay. TCRdb itself ran the PCR reads through MiXCR, one entry per CDR3 protein. The sample yields roughly 3,200 distinct CDR3 sequences, about four fifths seen once. Treatment: approximately 10-day PBMC culture with coronavirus spike peptide pools or control peptides (ViraFEST assay). The source material was CD4+ T cells from blood, cultured in vitro. These receptors all stem from a human donor who had recovered from COVID-19.

This clonotype was observed once. This chain links TRBV30 with TRBJ1-2; D possibly corresponds to TRBD1 (5 bases). The V gene's germline CDR1 is GTSNPN and CDR2 SVGIG (reference sequence). The CDR3 is made up of 12 amino acids. The V and J ends lost 8 bases and 7 bases respectively, with 17 bases between them. In nucleotides, the CDR3 is TGTGCCCGGGGGGGTAATCTGGGTGGCTACACCTTC. This sequence encodes CARGGNLGGYTF.

V usage is TRBV6-5 and J usage is TRBJ1-5; D remains unclear. Germline V gives CDR1 MNHEY, CDR2 SVGAGI. V was shortened by 0 bases and J by 4 bases, with 4 bases between the two germline ends. The length of the CDR3 is 13 residues. The DNA for the CDR3 is TGTGCCAGCAGTTACTCGATAAATCAGCCCCAGCATTTT. This gives the protein CASSYSINQPQHF.

J is TRBJ2-3 and V is TRBV20-1; tentative D call: TRBD2 (6 bases). The V end was cut by 0 bases, the J end by 0 bases, with 10 bases between. Per the germline V gene, CDR1 is DFQATT and CDR2 is SNEGSKA (reference sequence). The CDR3 covers 15 residues. The CDR3 spells CSAREGRYSTDTQYF. CDR3 nucleotide sequence: TGCAGTGCTAGAGAGGGGAGGTATAGCACAGATACGCAGTATTTT.

This chain links TRBV11-2 with TRBJ1-2; D might be TRBD1 (5 bases). The germline V gene has CDR1 SGHAT and CDR2 FQNNGV. V lost 6 bases and J 7 bases, leaving 18 bases between the germline ends. The CDR3 has 14 amino acids. The CDR3 is CASRKTADGGGYTF. CDR3 nucleotide sequence: TGTGCCAGCAGAAAAACAGCGGATGGGGGTGGCTACACCTTC. The full variable domain, rest sourced from reference TRBV11-2 and TRBJ1-2, is EAGVAQSPRYKIIEKRQSVAFWCNPISGHATLYWYQQILGQGPKLLIQFQNNGVVDDSQLPKDRFSAERLKGVDSTLKIQPAKLEDSAVYLCASRKTADGGGYTFGSGTRLTVV.

The rearrangement joins TRBV2 to TRBJ1-2, with 7 bases matching TRBD1. The CDR3 has 14 amino acids. Trimming removed 6 bases from V and 0 bases from J; junction bases left unmatched: 4. The germline V gene has CDR1 SNHLY and CDR2 FYNNEI. In DNA, the CDR3 is TGTGCCAGCAGAAACAGGGGCGCTAACTATGGCTACACCTTC. This codes for CASRNRGANYGYTF.

The chain combines TRBV27 with TRBJ2-3; TRBD1 or TRBD2 may be the D gene (5 bases each). The CDR3 loop spans 14 amino acids. Trimming removed 5 bases at V and 0 bases at J, with 9 bases between. Germline CDR1 reads MNHEY; CDR2 reads SMNVEV (reference sequence). The CDR3 DNA reads as TGTGCCAGCAGTAGGGGACCTAGCACAGATACGCAGTATTTT. Translated, it gives CASSRGPSTDTQYF.

This sequence joins TRBV7-3 and TRBJ1-2; tentatively, D is TRBD1 (5 bases). This CDR3 region has 13 residues. The germline V gene has CDR1 SGHTA and CDR2 FQGTGA. V was clipped by 6 bases and J by 10 bases, with 18 bases between them. The CDR3 DNA sequence: TGTGCCAGCAGGGGGACCGGCAAGGGTGACTACACCTTC. Residues: CASRGTGKGDYTF.

V usage is TRBV6-4 and J usage is TRBJ1-2; D remains unclear. The CDR3 totals 14 residues. Germline values: CDR1 MRHNA, CDR2 SNTAGT. The V end lost 1 base, the J end lost 8 bases, and 14 bases lay between the germline ends. The CDR3 spells CASSDFGKREGYTF. The CDR3 coding sequence is TGTGCCAGCAGTGACTTCGGGAAAAGGGAAGGCTACACCTTC.

The chain employs TRBV19 and TRBJ1-6; D uncertain. Germline V gene sequence: CDR1 LNHDA, CDR2 SQIVND (reference sequence). The CDR3 sequence is 15 residues long. V lost 1 base to trimming and J lost 7 bases, with 11 bases between them. For the CDR3, the DNA is TGTGCCAGTAGTATAGGTGGCCAGACGAATTCACCCCTCCACTTT. Protein sequence: CASSIGGQTNSPLHF.

The chain combines TRBV27 with TRBJ1-5, with TRBD1 matching 7 bases. CDR1 is MNHEY, CDR2 SMNVEV, per germline (reference sequence). The CDR3 runs to 15 residues. V trimming: 6 bases; J trimming: 6 bases; junction bases outside the gene matches: 11. This chain's CDR3 is CASSSLRQGPQPQHF. CDR3 bases: TGTGCCAGCAGCTCCCTCAGACAGGGCCCTCAGCCCCAGCATTTT.

J is TRBJ1-5 and V is TRBV24-1, with D maybe TRBD1 (5 bases). CDR3 length equals 14 residues. CDR1 and CDR2 (germline): KGHDR, SFDVKD. Trimming left V 5 bases short and J 4 bases short, with 11 bases between. The CDR3 protein is CATSVRGINQPQHF. CDR3 nucleotides: TGTGCCACCAGTGTTCGGGGGATTAATCAGCCCCAGCATTTT.

The V gene is TRBV27, the J gene TRBJ2-6; D not resolved. The ends were cut back, 3 bases at V and 0 bases at J, with 6 bases in the middle. Germline V gene sequence: CDR1 MNHEY, CDR2 SMNVEV (reference sequence). The CDR3 is 15 amino acids. This chain's CDR3 is CASSLSGSGANVLTF. The CDR3 DNA sequence: TGTGCCAGCAGTTTGAGTGGCTCTGGGGCCAACGTCCTGACTTTC. The complete variable domain, with remaining parts taken from reference TRBV27 and TRBJ2-6, reads EAQVTQNPRYLITVTGKKLTVTCSQNMNHEYMSWYRQDPGLGLRQIYYSMNVEVTDKGDVPEGYKVSRKEKRNFPLILESPSPNQTSLYFCASSLSGSGANVLTFGAGSRLTVL.

V gene TRBV19 combines with J gene TRBJ1-4; D is unresolved. This CDR3 has 15 residues. Germline V gene sequence: CDR1 LNHDA, CDR2 SQIVND (reference sequence). V was pared by 3 bases and J by 8 bases, with 16 bases between. The CDR3 is CASSMKGWYFEKLFF. The CDR3 coding sequence is TGTGCCAGTAGTATGAAGGGATGGTACTTCGAAAAACTGTTTTTT. Full variable domain (missing parts from reference TRBV19 and TRBJ1-4): DGGITQSPKYLFRKEGQNVTLSCEQNLNHDAMYWYRQDPGQGLRLIYYSQIVNDFQKGDIAEGYSVSREKKESFPLTVTSAQKNPTAFYLCASSMKGWYFEKLFFGSGTQLSVL.